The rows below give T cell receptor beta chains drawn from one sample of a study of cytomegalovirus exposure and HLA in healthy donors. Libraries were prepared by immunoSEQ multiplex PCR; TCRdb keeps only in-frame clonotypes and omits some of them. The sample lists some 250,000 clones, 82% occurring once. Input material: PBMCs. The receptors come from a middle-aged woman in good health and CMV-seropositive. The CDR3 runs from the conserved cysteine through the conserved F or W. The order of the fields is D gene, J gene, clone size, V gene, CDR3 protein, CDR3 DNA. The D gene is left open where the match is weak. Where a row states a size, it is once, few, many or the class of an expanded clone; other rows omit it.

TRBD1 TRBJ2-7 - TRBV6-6 CASSYVSGTGSYEQYF TGTGCCAGCAGTTACGTTTCCGGGACAGGCTCCTACGAGCAGTACTTC
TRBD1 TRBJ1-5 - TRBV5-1 CASSLGQGSQPQHF TGCGCCAGCAGCTTGGGACAGGGTAGTCAGCCCCAGCATTTT
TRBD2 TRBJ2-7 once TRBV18 CASSPGRAPYEQYF TGTGCCAGCTCACCGGGGAGGGCCCCCTACGAGCAGTACTTC
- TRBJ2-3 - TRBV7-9 CASSLDLFSSTDTQYF TGTGCCAGCAGCTTAGATCTCTTTTCTAGCACAGATACGCAGTATTTT
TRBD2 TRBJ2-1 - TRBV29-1 CSVGTSGFQGTYNEQFF TGCAGCGTTGGGACTAGCGGGTTCCAAGGGACCTACAATGAGCAGTTCTTC
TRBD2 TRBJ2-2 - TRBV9 CASSVVAGTLNTGELFF TGTGCCAGCAGCGTAGTAGCGGGGACGCTGAACACCGGGGAGCTGTTTTTT
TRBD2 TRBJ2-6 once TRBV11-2 CASSFSGGAGANVLTF TGTGCCAGCAGCTTCTCCGGGGGGGCTGGGGCCAACGTCCTGACTTTC
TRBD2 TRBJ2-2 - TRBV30 CAWKPSGGTMNTGELFF TGTGCCTGGAAACCTAGCGGGGGGACGATGAACACCGGGGAGCTGTTTTTT
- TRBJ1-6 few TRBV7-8 CASSLGNRSYNSPLHF TGTGCCAGCAGCTTAGGGAACAGGTCCTATAATTCACCCCTCCACTTT
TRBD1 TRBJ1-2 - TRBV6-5 CASMSSGGANYGYTF TGTGCCAGCATGAGCTCAGGGGGAGCTAACTATGGCTACACCTTC
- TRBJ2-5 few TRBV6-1 CASSSQGFQETQYF TGTGCCAGCAGTTCCCAGGGGTTCCAAGAGACCCAGTACTTC
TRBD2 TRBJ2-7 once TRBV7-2 CASSWGGSSYEQYF TGTGCCAGCAGCTGGGGGGGGAGCTCCTACGAGCAGTACTTC
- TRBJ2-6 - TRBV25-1 CASSGAGTGANVLTF TGTGCCAGCAGTGGGGCAGGGACTGGGGCCAACGTCCTGACTTTC
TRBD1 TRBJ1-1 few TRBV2 CASSSSGGDTEAFF TGTGCCAGCAGCTCTTCAGGGGGCGATACTGAAGCTTTCTTT
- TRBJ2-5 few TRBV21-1 CASSKPEETQYF TGTGCCAGCAGCAAACCCGAAGAGACCCAGTACTTC
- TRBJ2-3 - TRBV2 CASTLGVAGQPDTQYF TGTGCCAGCACCCTGGGAGTAGCGGGACAGCCAGATACGCAGTATTTT
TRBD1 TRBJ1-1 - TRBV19 CASSRQGTMNTEAFF TGTGCCAGTAGCCGACAGGGAACAATGAACACTGAAGCTTTCTTT
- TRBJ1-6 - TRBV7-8 CASSHTSYNSPLHF TGTGCCAGCAGCCACACCTCCTATAATTCACCCCTCCACTTT
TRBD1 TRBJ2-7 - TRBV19 CASSSSQTGAFYEQYF TGTGCCAGTAGTTCCTCCCAGACAGGGGCTTTCTACGAGCAGTACTTC
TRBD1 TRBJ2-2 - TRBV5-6 CASSTYRGITGELFF TGTGCCAGCAGCACGTACAGGGGAATCACCGGGGAGCTGTTTTTT
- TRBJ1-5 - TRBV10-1 CASSGAPRSNQPQHF TGCGCCAGCAGTGGGGCCCCAAGAAGCAATCAGCCCCAGCATTTT
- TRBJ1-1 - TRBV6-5 CASSHPLRLGEAFF TGTGCCAGCAGTCACCCTCTGAGGCTAGGTGAAGCTTTCTTT
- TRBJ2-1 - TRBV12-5 CASGRRAVFYSYNEQFF TGTGCTAGTGGTCGCAGGGCTGTTTTTTACTCCTACAATGAGCAGTTCTTC
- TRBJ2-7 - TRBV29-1 CSVEVGYSYEQYF TGCAGCGTTGAAGTCGGGTACTCCTACGAGCAGTACTTC
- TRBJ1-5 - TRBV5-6 CASSRLFSNQPQHF TGTGCCAGCAGCCGGTTATTTAGCAATCAGCCCCAGCATTTT
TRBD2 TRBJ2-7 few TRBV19 CASSRGGERGNSYEQYF TGTGCCAGTAGTAGGGGTGGCGAGCGGGGTAACTCCTACGAGCAGTACTTC
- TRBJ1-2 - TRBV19 CASAPGAGILLIYGYTF TGTGCCAGTGCCCCAGGGGCAGGGATTCTGCTAATATATGGCTACACCTTC
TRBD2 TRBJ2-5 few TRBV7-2 CASSIARRGSRETQYF TGTGCCAGCAGCATCGCTCGACGCGGGAGTCGGGAGACCCAGTACTTC
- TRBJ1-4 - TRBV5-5 CASSLGTLEKLFF TGTGCCAGCAGCTTGGGGACACTTGAAAAACTGTTTTTT
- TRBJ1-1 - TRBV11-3 CASRWGGAEAFF TGTGCCAGCAGATGGGGGGGCGCTGAAGCTTTCTTT
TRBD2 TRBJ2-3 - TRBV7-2 CASSFRGASGGSTDTQYF TGTGCCAGCAGCTTCCGGGGGGCTAGCGGGGGGAGCACAGATACGCAGTATTTT
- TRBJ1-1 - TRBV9 CASSVTMNTEAFF TGTGCCAGCAGCGTCACTATGAACACTGAAGCTTTCTTT
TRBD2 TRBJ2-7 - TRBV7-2 CASGTSGGKYEQYF TGTGCCAGCGGAACTAGCGGGGGGAAGTACGAGCAGTACTTC
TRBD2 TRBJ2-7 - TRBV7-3 CASSLIGEGNYEQYF TGTGCCAGCAGCTTAATTGGGGAGGGAAACTACGAGCAGTACTTC
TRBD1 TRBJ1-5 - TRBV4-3 CASSQDRRQGGQPQHF TGCGCCAGCAGCCAAGATCGGAGACAGGGTGGTCAGCCCCAGCATTTT
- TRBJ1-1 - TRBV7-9 CSSSSVFRGTEAFF TGTTCCAGCAGCTCGGTTTTTCGGGGGACTGAAGCTTTCTTT
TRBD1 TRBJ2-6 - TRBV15 CATSRDLGQVLGANVLTF TGTGCCACCAGCAGAGATTTGGGACAGGTCCTTGGGGCCAACGTCCTGACTTTC
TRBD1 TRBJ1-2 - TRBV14 CASSQAGQGAYYGYTF TGTGCCAGCAGCCAAGCGGGACAGGGGGCCTACTATGGCTACACCTTC
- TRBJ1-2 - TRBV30 CAWSRNRVGDGYTF TGTGCCTGGAGTCGAAACAGGGTCGGAGATGGCTACACCTTC
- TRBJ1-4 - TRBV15 CATSDTVHEKLFF TGTGCCACCTCCGATACAGTTCATGAAAAACTGTTTTTT
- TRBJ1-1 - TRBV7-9 CASSGTGLAEAFF TGTGCCAGCAGCGGAACAGGGTTGGCTGAAGCTTTCTTT
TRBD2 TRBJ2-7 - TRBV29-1 CSVGLAGGFEQYF TGCAGCGTTGGTCTAGCGGGAGGGTTCGAGCAGTACTTC
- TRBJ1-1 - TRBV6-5 CASVDRSVAFF TGTGCCAGCGTTGATAGGAGTGTAGCTTTCTTT
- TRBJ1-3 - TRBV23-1 CAKDIASGNTIYF TGCGCCAAAGACATCGCCTCTGGAAACACCATATATTTT
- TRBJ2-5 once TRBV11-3 CASSLVEETQYF TGTGCCAGCAGCTTAGTAGAGGAGACCCAGTACTTC
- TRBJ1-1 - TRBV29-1 CSGQVMNTEAFF TGCAGCGGCCAGGTCATGAACACTGAAGCTTTCTTT